This TCR beta chain was captured in a study of patients and donors after allogeneic stem cell transplantation. In TCRdb, the RT-PCR reads were re-called with MiXCR into one record per CDR3 protein. Among about 200,000 distinct CDR3 sequences listed, 41% were seen once. There are 13 residues in the CDR3. V was clipped by 0 bases and J by 1 base, with 4 bases between them. CDR1 SGDLS and CDR2 YYNGEE come from the germline V gene. This sequence originates from a human donor who was either an allogeneic HSCT recipient or a stem cell or donor lymphocyte infusion donor (not recorded which). It is not recorded whose cells these are; they may come from a transplant donor. The sequenced sample was blood, either unsorted or a sorted T cell fraction (not recorded which). V gene TRBV9 combines with J gene TRBJ1-2; D is unclear. The CDR3 DNA is TGTGCCAGCAGCGTAGAGGATAACTATGGCTACACCTTC. This sequence encodes CASSVEDNYGYTF.